This note documents a single T cell receptor beta chain sequence. Its antigen is not known. This specimen belongs to a study of liver allograft versus peripheral blood T cells. The wider study: What was compared were the T cell receptor repertoires in transplanted livers and those in the peripheral blood of recipients.

Whole-study results and caveats: Repertoires of T cell receptors in liver allografts reportedly differed from peripheral blood repertoires.

TCRdb reprocessed the reads via MiXCR and lists one record per CDR3 protein. The data show roughly 14,000 distinct CDR3 sequences, 20% to 25% seen once. This sequence was found in a human patient who had a liver transplant. Some T cells may be the graft donor's.

The CDR3 protein is CASSVEMGLNEQFF. CDR3 sequence (DNA): TGTGCCAGCAGCGTGGAGATGGGCCTTAATGAGCAGTTCTTC. The chain combines TRBV9 with TRBJ2-1, with unresolved D. This CDR3 is built from 14 residues. Per germline, CDR1 SGDLS and CDR2 YYNGEE. The ends were cut back, 2 bases at V and 7 bases at J, with 13 bases in the middle.